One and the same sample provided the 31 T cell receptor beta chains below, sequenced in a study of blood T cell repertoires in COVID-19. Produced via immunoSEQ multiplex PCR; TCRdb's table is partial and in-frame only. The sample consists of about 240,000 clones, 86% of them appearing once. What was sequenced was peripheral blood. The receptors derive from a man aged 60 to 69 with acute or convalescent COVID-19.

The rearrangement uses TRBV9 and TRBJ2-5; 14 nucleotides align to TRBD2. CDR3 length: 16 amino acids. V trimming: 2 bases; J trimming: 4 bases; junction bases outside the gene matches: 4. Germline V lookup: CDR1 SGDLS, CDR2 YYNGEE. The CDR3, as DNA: TGTGCCAGCAGCGTGACTAGCGGGAGGGCCCCAGAGACCCAGTACTTC. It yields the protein CASSVTSGRAPETQYF.

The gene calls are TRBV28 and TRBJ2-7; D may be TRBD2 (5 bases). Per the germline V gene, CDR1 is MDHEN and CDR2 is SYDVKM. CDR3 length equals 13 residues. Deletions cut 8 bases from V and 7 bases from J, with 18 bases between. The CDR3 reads CASYAGAPFEQYF. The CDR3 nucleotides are TGTGCCAGCTATGCGGGTGCTCCTTTTGAGCAGTACTTC.

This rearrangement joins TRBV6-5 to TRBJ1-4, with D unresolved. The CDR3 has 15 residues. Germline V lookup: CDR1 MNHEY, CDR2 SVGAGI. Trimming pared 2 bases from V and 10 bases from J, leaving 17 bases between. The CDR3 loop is CASSYEASSTAKLFF. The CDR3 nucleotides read TGTGCCAGCAGTTACGAAGCCTCCTCTACAGCAAAACTGTTTTTT.

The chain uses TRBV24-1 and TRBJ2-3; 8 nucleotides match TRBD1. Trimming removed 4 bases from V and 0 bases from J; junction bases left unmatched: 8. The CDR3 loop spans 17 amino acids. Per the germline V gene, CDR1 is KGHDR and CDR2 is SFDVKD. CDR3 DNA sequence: TGTGCCACCAGTGAACTTAAGACAGGGGCGAGCACAGATACGCAGTATTTT. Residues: CATSELKTGASTDTQYF.

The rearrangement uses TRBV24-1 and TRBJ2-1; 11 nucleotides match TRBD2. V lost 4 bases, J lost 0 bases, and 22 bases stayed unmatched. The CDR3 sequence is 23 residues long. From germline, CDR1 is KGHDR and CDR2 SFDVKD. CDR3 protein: CATSDPNAGTSGPRAISYNEQFF. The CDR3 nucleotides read TGTGCCACCAGTGACCCCAACGCCGGGACTAGCGGACCAAGGGCTATCTCCTACAATGAGCAGTTCTTC.

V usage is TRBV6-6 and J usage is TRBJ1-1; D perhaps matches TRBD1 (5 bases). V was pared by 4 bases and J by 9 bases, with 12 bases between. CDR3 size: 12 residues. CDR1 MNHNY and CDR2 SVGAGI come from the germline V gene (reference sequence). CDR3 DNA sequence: TGTGCCAGCAGTTCTAACAGGAGCAAAGCTTTCTTT. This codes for CASSSNRSKAFF.

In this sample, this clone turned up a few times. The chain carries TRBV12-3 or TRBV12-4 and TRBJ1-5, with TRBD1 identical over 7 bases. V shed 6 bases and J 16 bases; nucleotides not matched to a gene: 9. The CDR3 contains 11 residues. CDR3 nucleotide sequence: TGTGCCAGCAGCTACGGACAGGCCAGACATTTT. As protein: CASSYGQARHF.

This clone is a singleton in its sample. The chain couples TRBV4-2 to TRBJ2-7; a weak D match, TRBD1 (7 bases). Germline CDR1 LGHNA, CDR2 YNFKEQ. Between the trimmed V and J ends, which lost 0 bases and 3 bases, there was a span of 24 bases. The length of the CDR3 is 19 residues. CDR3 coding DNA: TGTGCCAGCAGCCAAGAGGGTCCGGGGGCTTGGGACAGCCACTACGAGCAGTACTTC. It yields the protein CASSQEGPGAWDSHYEQYF.

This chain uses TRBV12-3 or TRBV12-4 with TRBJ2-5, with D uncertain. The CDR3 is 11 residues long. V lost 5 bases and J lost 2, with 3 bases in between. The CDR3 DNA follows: TGTGCCAGCAGTCAGCAAGAGACCCAGTACTTC. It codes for CASSQQETQYF.

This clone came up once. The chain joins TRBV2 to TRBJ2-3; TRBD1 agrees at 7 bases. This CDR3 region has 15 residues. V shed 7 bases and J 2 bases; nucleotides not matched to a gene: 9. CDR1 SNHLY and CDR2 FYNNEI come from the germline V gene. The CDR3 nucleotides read TGTGCCAGCAAAAACCAAGGACAGGCCACAGATACGCAGTATTTT. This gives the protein CASKNQGQATDTQYF.

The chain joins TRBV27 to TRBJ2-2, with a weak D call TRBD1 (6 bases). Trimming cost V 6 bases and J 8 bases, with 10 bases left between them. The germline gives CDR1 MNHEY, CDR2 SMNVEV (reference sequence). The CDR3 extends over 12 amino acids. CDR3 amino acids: CASSQDSGELFF. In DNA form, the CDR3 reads TGTGCCAGCAGCCAGGACAGTGGGGAGCTGTTTTTT.

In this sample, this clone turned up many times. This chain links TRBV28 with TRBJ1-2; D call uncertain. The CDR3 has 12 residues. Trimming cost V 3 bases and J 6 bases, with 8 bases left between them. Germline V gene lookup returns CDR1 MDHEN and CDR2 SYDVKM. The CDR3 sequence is CASSFSKNGYTF. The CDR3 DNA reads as TGTGCCAGCAGTTTTAGTAAGAATGGCTACACCTTC.

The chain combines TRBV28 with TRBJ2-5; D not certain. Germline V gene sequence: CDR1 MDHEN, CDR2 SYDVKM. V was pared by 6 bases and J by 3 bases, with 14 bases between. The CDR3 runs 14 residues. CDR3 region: CASSPTTFKETQYF. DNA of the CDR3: TGTGCCAGCAGCCCTACTACATTTAAAGAGACCCAGTACTTC.

The CDR3 DNA reads TGTGCCAGCAGCTTCCGGGCGGGGACAGGGGACGAGCAGTACTTC. Encoded protein: CASSFRAGTGDEQYF. The chain carries TRBV5-4 and TRBJ2-7; 10 positions match TRBD1. J gave up 5 bases and V 2 bases, and 7 bases lay outside the gene matches. CDR3 length: 15 residues. Germline loops: CDR1 SGHNT, CDR2 YYREEE (reference sequence).

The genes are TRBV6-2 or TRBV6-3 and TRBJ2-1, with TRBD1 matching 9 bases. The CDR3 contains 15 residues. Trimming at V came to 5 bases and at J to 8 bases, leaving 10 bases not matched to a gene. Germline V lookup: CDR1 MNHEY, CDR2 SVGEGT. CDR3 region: CASSRTGDLGDEQFF. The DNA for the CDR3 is TGTGCCAGCAGTCGGACAGGGGATTTGGGGGATGAGCAGTTCTTC.

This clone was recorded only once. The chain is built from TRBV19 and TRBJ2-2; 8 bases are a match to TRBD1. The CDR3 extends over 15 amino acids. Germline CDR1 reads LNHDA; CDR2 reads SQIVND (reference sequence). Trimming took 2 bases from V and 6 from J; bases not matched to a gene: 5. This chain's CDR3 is CASSIRDRGAGELFF. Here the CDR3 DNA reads TGTGCCAGTAGTATACGAGACAGGGGTGCCGGGGAGCTGTTTTTT.

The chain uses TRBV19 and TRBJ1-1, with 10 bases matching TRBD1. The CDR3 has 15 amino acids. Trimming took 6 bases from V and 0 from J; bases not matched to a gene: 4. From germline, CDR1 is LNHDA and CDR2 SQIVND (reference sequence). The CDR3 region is CASSDRGRVNTEAFF. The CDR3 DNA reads TGTGCCAGTAGCGACAGGGGGCGAGTGAACACTGAAGCTTTCTTT.

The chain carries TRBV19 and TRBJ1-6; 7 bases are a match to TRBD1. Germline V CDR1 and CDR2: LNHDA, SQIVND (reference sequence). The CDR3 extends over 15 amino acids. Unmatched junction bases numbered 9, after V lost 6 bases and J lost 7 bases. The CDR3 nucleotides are TGTGCCAGTAGAGGGACAGCGAGAGAGAATTCACCCCTCCACTTT. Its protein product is CASRGTARENSPLHF.

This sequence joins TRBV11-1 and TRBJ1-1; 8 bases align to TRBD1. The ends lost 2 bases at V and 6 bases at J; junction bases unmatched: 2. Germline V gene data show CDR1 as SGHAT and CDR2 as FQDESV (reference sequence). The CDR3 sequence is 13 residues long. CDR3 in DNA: TGTGCCAGCAGCTTAATACAGGGGGCTGAAGCTTTCTTT. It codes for CASSLIQGAEAFF.

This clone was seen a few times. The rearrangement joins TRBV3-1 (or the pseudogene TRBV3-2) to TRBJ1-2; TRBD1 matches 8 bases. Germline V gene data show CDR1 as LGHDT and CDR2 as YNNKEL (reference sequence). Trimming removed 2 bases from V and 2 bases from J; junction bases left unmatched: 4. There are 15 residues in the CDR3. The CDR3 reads CASSQTGQGNYGYTF. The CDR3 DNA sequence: TGTGCCAGCAGCCAAACCGGACAGGGAAACTATGGCTACACCTTC.

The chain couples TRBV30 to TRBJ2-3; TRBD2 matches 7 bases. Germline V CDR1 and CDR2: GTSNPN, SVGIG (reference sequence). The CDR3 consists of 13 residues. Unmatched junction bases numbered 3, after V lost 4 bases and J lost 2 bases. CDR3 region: CAWTAGVTDTQYF. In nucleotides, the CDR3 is TGTGCCTGGACGGCGGGAGTCACAGATACGCAGTATTTT.

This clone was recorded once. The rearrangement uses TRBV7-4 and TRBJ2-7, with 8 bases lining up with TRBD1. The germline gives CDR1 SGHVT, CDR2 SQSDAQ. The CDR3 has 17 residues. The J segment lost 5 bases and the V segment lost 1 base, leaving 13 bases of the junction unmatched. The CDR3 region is CASSLEPGGDSWNEQYF. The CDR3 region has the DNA TGTGCCAGCAGCTTAGAACCAGGGGGCGACTCATGGAACGAGCAGTACTTC.

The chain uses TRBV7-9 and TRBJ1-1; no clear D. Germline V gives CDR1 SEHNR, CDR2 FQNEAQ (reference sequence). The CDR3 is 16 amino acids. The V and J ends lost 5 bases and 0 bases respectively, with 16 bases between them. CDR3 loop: CASSPASTQVNTEAFF. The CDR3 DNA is TGTGCCAGCAGCCCCGCTTCGACGCAGGTGAACACTGAAGCTTTCTTT.

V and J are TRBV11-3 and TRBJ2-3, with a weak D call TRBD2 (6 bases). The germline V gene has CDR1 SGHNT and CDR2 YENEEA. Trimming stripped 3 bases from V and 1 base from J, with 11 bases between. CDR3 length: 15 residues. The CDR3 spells CASSFQVAGTDTQYF. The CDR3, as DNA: TGTGCCAGCAGCTTTCAGGTAGCGGGCACAGATACGCAGTATTTT.

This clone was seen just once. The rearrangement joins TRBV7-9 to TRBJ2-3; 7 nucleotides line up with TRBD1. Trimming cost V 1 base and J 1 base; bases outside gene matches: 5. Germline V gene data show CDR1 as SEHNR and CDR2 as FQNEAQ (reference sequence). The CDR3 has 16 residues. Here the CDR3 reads CASSLGGDRGTDTQYF. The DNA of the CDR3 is TGTGCCAGCAGCTTAGGAGGAGACAGGGGCACAGATACGCAGTATTTT.

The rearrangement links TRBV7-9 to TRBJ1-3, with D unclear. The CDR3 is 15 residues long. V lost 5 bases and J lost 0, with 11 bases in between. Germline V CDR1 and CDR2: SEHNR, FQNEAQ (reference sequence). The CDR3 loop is CASSPRSDSGNTIYF. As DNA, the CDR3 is TGTGCCAGCAGCCCCCGTTCAGACTCTGGAAACACCATATATTTT.

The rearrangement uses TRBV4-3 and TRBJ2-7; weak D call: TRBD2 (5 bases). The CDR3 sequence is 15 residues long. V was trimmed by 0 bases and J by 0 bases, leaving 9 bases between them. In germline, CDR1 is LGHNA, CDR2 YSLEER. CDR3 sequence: CASSQELRVSYEQYF. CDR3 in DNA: TGCGCCAGCAGCCAAGAACTGAGGGTCTCCTACGAGCAGTACTTC.

As DNA, the CDR3 is TGTGCCAGCTCCCAGGGGGGCTTTTCCTACGAGCAGTACTTC. Translated, it gives CASSQGGFSYEQYF. The chain combines TRBV9 with TRBJ2-7; TRBD1 is a possible D gene (7 bases). CDR1 and CDR2 (germline): SGDLS, YYNGEE. Trimming removed 7 bases at V and 1 base at J, with 15 bases between. The CDR3 extends over 14 amino acids.

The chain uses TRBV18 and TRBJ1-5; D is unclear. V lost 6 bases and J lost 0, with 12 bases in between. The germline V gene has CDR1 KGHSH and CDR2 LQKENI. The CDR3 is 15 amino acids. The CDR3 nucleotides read TGTGCCAGCTCGCAAGAGGACTATAGCAATCAGCCCCAGCATTTT. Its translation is CASSQEDYSNQPQHF.

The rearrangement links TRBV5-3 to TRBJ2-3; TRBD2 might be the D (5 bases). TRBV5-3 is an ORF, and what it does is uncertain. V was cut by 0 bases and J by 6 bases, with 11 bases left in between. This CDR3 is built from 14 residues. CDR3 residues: CARSLAARGDTQYF. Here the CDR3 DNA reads TGTGCCAGAAGCTTGGCGGCCCGCGGGGATACGCAGTATTTT.

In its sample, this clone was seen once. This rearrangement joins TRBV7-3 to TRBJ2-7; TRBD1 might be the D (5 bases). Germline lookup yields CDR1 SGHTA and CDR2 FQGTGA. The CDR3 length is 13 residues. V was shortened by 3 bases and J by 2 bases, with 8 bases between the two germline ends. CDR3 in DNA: TGTGCCAGCAGCTTGGTAGGGGCCTACGAGCAGTACTTC. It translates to CASSLVGAYEQYF.